This T cell receptor (beta chain) was identified in a study of blood T cell repertoires in COVID-19. Study-wide context: The study drew acute and convalescent COVID-19 samples from the United States, Italy and Spain.

The germline V gene has CDR1 LGHNT and CDR2 FRNRAP. V lost 6 bases and J lost 0, with 11 bases in between. CDR3 size: 14 residues. The age range of participants was 18 to 89 years, with residence in 20 to 25 US areas. Recovered status applied to Cohort 3 donors who had two consecutive negative PCRs. It also applied to those with clearance or with symptom resolution. As originally analysed: Estimates of nucleated cell counts were drawn from the amplification of reference gene primers. Generated by immunoSEQ multiplex PCR, the TCRdb table keeps only in-frame clones and is missing some. That table furnishes V, J and clone size, whereas the DNA furnished D and trimming. Of roughly 380,000 clones in the sample, approximately 87% were seen once.

This rearrangement joins TRBV12-5 to TRBJ1-2; unclear D gene. The TCR comes from a man aged 25 to 45 who had recovered from COVID-19. The source material was PBMCs or T cells enriched from blood (not recorded which). This chain's CDR3 is CASGGDGANYGYTF. The CDR3 DNA is TGTGCTAGTGGGGGCGACGGGGCTAACTATGGCTACACCTTC.